The rows below give T cell receptor beta chains drawn from one sample of a study of blood T cell repertoires in COVID-19. The table came from immunoSEQ multiplex PCR; TCRdb's copy has only in-frame clones and leaves some out. The data show some 140,000 clones, around 77% seen once. Material for sequencing was peripheral blood. These TCRs come from a human donor in a cohort sampled during active COVID-19. Both conserved end residues are part of each CDR3. The D gene is left open where the match is weak. Where a row states a size, it is once, few, many or the class of an expanded clone; other rows omit it.

TRBV7-8	NA	NA	TRBJ2-7	CASSLAFRYEQYF	TGTGCCAGCAGCTTAGCATTTCGGTACGAGCAGTACTTC
TRBV30	NA	few	TRBJ1-6	CAWGRAQRSPLHF	TGTGCCTGGGGCAGGGCCCAAAGATCACCCCTCCACTTT
TRBV12-2	NA	NA	TRBJ1-4	CASRLGVEGHEKLFF	TGTGCAAGTCGCTTAGGGGTCGAGGGTCATGAAAAACTGTTTTTT
TRBV6-5	NA	NA	TRBJ1-3	CASSYSGGSSGNTIYF	TGTGCCAGCAGTTACTCCGGAGGGAGCTCTGGAAACACCATATATTTT
TRBV29-1	NA	NA	TRBJ1-3	CSARGVMPTSGNTIYF	TGCAGCGCCCGGGGGGTCATGCCGACCTCTGGAAACACCATATATTTT
TRBV12-3/TRBV12-4	NA	once	TRBJ1-1	CASSLRGKTEAFF	TGTGCCAGCAGTTTGCGGGGGAAGACTGAAGCTTTCTTT
TRBV5-1	TRBD1	NA	TRBJ2-5	CASSLKTGEDQETQYF	TGCGCCAGCAGCCTCAAGACAGGGGAAGACCAAGAGACCCAGTACTTC
TRBV5-1	NA	NA	TRBJ1-1	CASSLAKSSEAFF	TGCGCCAGCAGCTTGGCGAAGAGCTCTGAAGCTTTCTTT
TRBV2	NA	once	TRBJ1-6	CASIRRQLNSPLHF	TGTGCCAGCATTAGACGACAGCTAAATTCACCCCTCCACTTT
TRBV6-4	NA	NA	TRBJ1-2	CASSDRMGANYGYTF	TGTGCCAGCAGTGACCGTATGGGGGCGAACTATGGCTACACCTTC
TRBV7-8	NA	NA	TRBJ2-1	CASSLEAGINEQFF	TGTGCCAGCAGCTTAGAGGCGGGGATCAATGAGCAGTTCTTC
TRBV19	TRBD1	NA	TRBJ2-7	CASNPRTGDHEQYF	TGTGCCAGTAATCCCAGGACAGGGGACCACGAGCAGTACTTC